The rows below give T cell receptor beta chains drawn from one sample of a study of cytomegalovirus exposure and HLA in healthy donors. The method was immunoSEQ multiplex PCR; TCRdb's version includes in-frame clones alone and lacks a portion of them. This sample has around 67,000 clones, with roughly 66% found just once. Source material: PBMCs. These receptors originate from a woman between 50 and 59 years old in good health and CMV-seronegative. The CDR3 runs from the conserved cysteine through the conserved F or W. D genes are given only for firm matches. A row's size may be missing; if present it is once, few, many or a size class.

v_gene	d_gene	abundance	j_gene	CDR3aa	CDR3nt
TRBV9	-	-	TRBJ1-2	CASSVEGGIGGYTF	TGTGCCAGCAGCGTAGAAGGAGGGATTGGGGGCTACACCTTC
TRBV19	TRBD1	-	TRBJ1-4	CASSDRARGTNEKLFF	TGTGCCAGTAGCGACAGGGCGAGAGGAACTAATGAAAAACTGTTTTTT
TRBV21-1	-	-	TRBJ2-7	CASSKRGQDYEQYF	TGTGCCAGCAGCAAAAGGGGACAGGACTACGAGCAGTACTTC
TRBV10-1	-	-	TRBJ2-3	CASSELLGDTQYF	TGCGCCAGCAGTGAGCTACTCGGGGATACGCAGTATTTT
TRBV11-2	-	-	TRBJ2-7	CASSPLRRTESYEQYF	TGTGCCAGCAGCCCGCTACGACGGACTGAGTCCTACGAGCAGTACTTC
TRBV7-2	-	-	TRBJ2-5	CASSSLALLQETQYF	TGTGCCAGCAGCTCTCTAGCGCTCCTACAAGAGACCCAGTACTTC
TRBV5-4	-	once	TRBJ2-5	CASSFPGETQYF	TGTGCCAGCAGCTTCCCGGGAGAGACCCAGTACTTC
TRBV4-1	TRBD2	few	TRBJ2-1	CASSQPLAGDLYNEQFF	TGCGCCAGCAGCCAACCCCTAGCGGGAGACCTCTACAATGAGCAGTTCTTC
TRBV30	-	-	TRBJ2-6	CAWGRGDSGANVLTF	TGTGCCTGGGGGAGGGGGGACTCTGGGGCCAACGTCCTGACTTTC
TRBV4-3	TRBD1	few	TRBJ1-2	CASSHGQGMGYGYTF	TGCGCCAGCAGCCATGGACAGGGAATGGGCTATGGCTACACCTTC